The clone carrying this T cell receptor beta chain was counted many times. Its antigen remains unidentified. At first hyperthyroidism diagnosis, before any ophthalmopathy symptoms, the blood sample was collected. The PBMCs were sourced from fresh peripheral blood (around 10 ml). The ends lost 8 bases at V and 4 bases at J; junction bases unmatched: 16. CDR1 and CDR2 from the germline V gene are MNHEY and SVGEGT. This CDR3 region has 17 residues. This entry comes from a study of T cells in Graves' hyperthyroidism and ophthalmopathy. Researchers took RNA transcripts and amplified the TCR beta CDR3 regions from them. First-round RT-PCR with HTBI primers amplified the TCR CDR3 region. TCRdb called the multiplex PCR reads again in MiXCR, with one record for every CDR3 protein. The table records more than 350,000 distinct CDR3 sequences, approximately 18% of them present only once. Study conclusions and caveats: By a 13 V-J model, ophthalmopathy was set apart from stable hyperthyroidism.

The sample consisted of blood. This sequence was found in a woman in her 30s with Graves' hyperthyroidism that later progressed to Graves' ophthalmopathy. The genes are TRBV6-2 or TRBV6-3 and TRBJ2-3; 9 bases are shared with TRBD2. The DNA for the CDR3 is TGTGCCAGCTTCCCAACGGGGCTGCGGGGGGGCGCAGATACGCAGTATTTT. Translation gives CASFPTGLRGGADTQYF.